The entry that follows covers one TCR beta chain sequence. This specimen comes from a study of blood T cell repertoires in COVID-19. Study details: There were acute and convalescent COVID-19 samples, and they came from the United States, Italy and Spain. Sources were T cells, B-cell-depleted T cells, or PBMCs; the material itself was cDNA or gDNA.

Original methodology: Estimation of nucleated cell counts was performed using reference gene primer amplification. The assay was immunoSEQ multiplex PCR, and TCRdb's table has in-frame clones only and misses some. Clone size and the V and J calls come from that table; the DNA yielded D and trimming. The sample lists fewer than 200,000 clones; 80% to 90% were seen once. There are 15 residues in the CDR3. V gave up 3 bases and J gave up 5 bases; unmatched junction bases: 9. Germline V gene lookup returns CDR1 SEHNR and CDR2 FQNEAQ (reference sequence). The chain is built from TRBV7-9 and TRBJ1-2, with TRBD1 matching 7 bases. The specimen was peripheral blood. The TCR was taken from a young man who had recovered from COVID-19. The DNA of the CDR3 is TGTGCCAGCAGCTTGCTAACGGGACAGATATATGGCTACACCTTC. It encodes CASSLLTGQIYGYTF.